This TCR beta chain came from a study of T cells in localized non-small cell lung cancer. Study findings and constraints: Appearance in adjacent lung was seen for a median approximately 58 of the top 100 tumor clones. Longer survival (overall) was linked to higher T cell density in blood. Sequence data derive from only one tumor region, so heterogeneity remains possible.

Looked up from germline, CDR1 is GTSNPN and CDR2 is SVGIG (reference sequence). The CDR3 covers 15 residues. The ends lost 4 bases at V and 7 bases at J; junction bases unmatched: 12. Libraries were prepared by immunoSEQ multiplex PCR; TCRdb keeps only in-frame clonotypes and omits some of them. The data contain 72,000 or so clones, roughly 90% of them singletons. Remarks on this clone: Its antigen is unknown.

The rearrangement uses TRBV30 and TRBJ1-5; 8 nucleotides align to TRBD1. The receptor's source is a male donor at least 60 years old with stage III squamous cell lung carcinoma. Specimen: peripheral blood, collected before any cancer treatment. The CDR3 nucleotides are TGTGCCTGGAATCAGGGGGCGGCCGGTGGGCAGCCCCAGCATTTT. It codes for CAWNQGAAGGQPQHF.